This T cell receptor beta chain was sequenced for a study of T cells in Graves' hyperthyroidism and ophthalmopathy. This clonotype was seen at least ten times. Its matching antigen is unknown. Study outcomes and limitations: The model's output predicted ophthalmopathy at a median of approximately 6.5 months prior to onset. Ophthalmopathy and stable hyperthyroidism were told apart by a 13 V-J model. Most thyroid clonotypes expanded above 0.001 appeared in blood too.

Amplified TCR beta CDR3 regions derived from RNA transcripts. TCR CDR3 underwent first-round RT-PCR with the HTBI primer set. TCRdb re-analysed the multiplex PCR reads in MiXCR, keeping a single row per CDR3 protein. The sample shows approximately 400,000 distinct CDR3 sequences, roughly 13% of them seen only once. The sequence was obtained from a woman aged 55-69 years with Graves' hyperthyroidism. Sequences were obtained from blood.

The CDR3 protein is CASRRSRVYEQYF. The CDR3 DNA reads as TGTGCCAGCAGACGCAGCAGGGTCTACGAGCAGTACTTC. V and J are TRBV6-1 and TRBJ2-7; D possibly corresponds to TRBD1 (5 bases). Germline V CDR1 and CDR2: MNHNS, SASEGT. The CDR3 length is 13 residues. Trimming shortened V by 6 bases and J by 3 bases, and 12 bases separated the two germline ends.